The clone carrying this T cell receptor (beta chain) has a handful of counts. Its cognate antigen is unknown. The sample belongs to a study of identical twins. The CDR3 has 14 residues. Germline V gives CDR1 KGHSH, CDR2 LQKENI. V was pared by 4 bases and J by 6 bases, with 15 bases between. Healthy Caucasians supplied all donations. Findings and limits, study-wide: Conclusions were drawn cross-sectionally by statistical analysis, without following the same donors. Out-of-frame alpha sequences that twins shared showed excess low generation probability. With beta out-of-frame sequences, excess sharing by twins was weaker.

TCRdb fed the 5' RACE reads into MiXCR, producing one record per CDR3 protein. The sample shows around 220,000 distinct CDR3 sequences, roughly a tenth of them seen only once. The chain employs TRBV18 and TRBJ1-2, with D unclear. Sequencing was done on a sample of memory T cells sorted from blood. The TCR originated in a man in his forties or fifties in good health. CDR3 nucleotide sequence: TGTGCCAGCTCACAAGGGCCATCACTGCATGGCTACACCTTC. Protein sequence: CASSQGPSLHGYTF.